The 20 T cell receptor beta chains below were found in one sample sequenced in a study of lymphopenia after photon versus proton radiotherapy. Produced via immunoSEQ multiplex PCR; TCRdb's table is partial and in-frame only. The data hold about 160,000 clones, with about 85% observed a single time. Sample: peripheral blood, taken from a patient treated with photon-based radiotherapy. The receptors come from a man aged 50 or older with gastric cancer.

The CDR3 spells CASSLGRFETQYF. Written as DNA, the CDR3 is TGTGCCAGCAGCTTAGGACGCTTCGAGACCCAGTACTTC. J is TRBJ2-5 and V is TRBV7-2; D uncertain. The CDR3 is made up of 13 amino acids. V lost 1 base, J lost 5 bases, and 8 bases lay in between. Germline V lookup: CDR1 SGHTA, CDR2 FQGNSA. Drawing the rest from reference TRBV7-2 and TRBJ2-5, the complete variable domain is GAGVSQSPSNKVTEKGKDVELRCDPISGHTALYWYRQSLGQGLEFLIYFQGNSAPDKSGLPSDRFSAERTGGSVSTLTIQRTQQEDSAVYLCASSLGRFETQYFGPGTRLLVL.

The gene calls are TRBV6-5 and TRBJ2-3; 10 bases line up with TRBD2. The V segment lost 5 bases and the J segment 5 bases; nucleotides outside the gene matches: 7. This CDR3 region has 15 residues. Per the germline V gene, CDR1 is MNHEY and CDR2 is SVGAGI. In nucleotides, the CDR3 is TGTGCCAGCAGTCGATCTAGCGGGAGACGAGATACGCAGTATTTT. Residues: CASSRSSGRRDTQYF.

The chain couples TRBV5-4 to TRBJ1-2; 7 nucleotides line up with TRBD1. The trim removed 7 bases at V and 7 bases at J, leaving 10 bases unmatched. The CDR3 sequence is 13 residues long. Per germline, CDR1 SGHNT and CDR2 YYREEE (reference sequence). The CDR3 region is CASWDSPAGGYTF. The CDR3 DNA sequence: TGTGCCAGCTGGGACAGTCCCGCGGGTGGCTACACCTTC. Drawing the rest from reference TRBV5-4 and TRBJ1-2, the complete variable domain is ETGVTQSPTHLIKTRGQQVTLRCSSQSGHNTVSWYQQALGQGPQFIFQYYREEENGRGNFPPRFSGLQFPNYSSELNVNALELDDSALYLCASWDSPAGGYTFGSGTRLTVV.

The CDR3 protein is CASTAGASYNEQFF. Written as DNA, the CDR3 is TGTGCCAGCACCGCAGGGGCTTCCTACAATGAGCAGTTCTTC. The chain is built from TRBV5-4 and TRBJ2-1; maybe TRBD1 (6 bases). In germline, CDR1 is SGHNT, CDR2 YYREEE (reference sequence). Trimming cost V 6 bases and J 1 base, with 11 bases left between them. The CDR3 totals 14 residues.

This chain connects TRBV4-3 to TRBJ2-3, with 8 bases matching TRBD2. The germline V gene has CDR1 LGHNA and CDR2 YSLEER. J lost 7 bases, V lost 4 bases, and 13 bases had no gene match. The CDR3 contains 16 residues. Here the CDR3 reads CASSPKRGLPPYTQYF. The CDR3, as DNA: TGCGCCAGCAGCCCTAAGCGGGGGTTACCCCCGTATACGCAGTATTTT.

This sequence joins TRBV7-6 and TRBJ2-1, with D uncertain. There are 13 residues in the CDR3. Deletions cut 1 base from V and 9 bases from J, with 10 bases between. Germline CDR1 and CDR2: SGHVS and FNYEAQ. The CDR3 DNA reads TGTGCCAGCAGCTTAGGAGTTCCCCCTGAGCAGTTCTTC. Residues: CASSLGVPPEQFF.

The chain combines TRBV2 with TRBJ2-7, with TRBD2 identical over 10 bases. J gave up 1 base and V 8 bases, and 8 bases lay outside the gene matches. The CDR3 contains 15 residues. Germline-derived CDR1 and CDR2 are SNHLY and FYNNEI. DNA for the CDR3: TGTGCCAGCCCCCCGGGACTAGCGCGATCCTACGAGCAGTACTTC. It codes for CASPPGLARSYEQYF.

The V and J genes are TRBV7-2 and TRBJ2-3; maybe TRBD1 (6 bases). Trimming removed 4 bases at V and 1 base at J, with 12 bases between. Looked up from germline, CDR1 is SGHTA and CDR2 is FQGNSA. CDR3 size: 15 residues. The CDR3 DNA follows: TGTGCCAGCAGCTCTCACAGGGTGGGCACAGATACGCAGTATTTT. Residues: CASSSHRVGTDTQYF.

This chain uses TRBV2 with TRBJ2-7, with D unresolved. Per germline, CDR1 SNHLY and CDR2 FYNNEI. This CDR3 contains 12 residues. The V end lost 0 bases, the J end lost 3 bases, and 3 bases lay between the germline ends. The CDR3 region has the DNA TGTGCCAGCAGTGAAGCGGGCTACGAGCAGTACTTC. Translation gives CASSEAGYEQYF.

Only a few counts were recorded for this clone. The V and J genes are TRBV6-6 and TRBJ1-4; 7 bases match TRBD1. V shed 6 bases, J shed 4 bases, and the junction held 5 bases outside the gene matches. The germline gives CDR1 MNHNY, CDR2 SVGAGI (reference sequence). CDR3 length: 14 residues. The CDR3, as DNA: TGTGCCAGCAGGACCGGGACAGTTAATGAAAAACTGTTTTTT. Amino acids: CASRTGTVNEKLFF.

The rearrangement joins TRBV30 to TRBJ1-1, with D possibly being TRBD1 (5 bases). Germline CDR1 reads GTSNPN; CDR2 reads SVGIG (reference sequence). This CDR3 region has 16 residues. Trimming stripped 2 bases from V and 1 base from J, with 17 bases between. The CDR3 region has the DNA TGTGCCTGGAGTTCTCGGGGACGGAACGCGAACACTGAAGCTTTCTTT. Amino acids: CAWSSRGRNANTEAFF.

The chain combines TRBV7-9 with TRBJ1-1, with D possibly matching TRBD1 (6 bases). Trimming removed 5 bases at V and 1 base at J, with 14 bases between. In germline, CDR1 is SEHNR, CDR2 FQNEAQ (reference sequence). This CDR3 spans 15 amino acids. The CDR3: CASSELQGKNTEAFF. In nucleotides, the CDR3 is TGTGCCAGCAGCGAGCTACAGGGAAAGAACACTGAAGCTTTCTTT.

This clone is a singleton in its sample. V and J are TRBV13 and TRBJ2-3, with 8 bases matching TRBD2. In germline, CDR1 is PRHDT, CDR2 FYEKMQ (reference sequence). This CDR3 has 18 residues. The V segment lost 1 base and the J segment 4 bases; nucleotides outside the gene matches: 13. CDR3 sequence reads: CASSLVNSGEMAADTQYF. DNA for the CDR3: TGTGCCAGCAGCTTAGTTAATAGCGGGGAGATGGCGGCAGATACGCAGTATTTT.

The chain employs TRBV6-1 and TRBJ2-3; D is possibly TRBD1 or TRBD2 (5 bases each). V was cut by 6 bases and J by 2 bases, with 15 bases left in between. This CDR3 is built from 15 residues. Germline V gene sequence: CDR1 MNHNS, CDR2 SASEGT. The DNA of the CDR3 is TGTGCCAGCAGCCCGGGACGGACCATCACAGATACGCAGTATTTT. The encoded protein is CASSPGRTITDTQYF.

For the CDR3, the DNA is TGCGCCAGCAGTGAGTCGGGACAGACAGATACGCAGTATTTT. This translates into CASSESGQTDTQYF. The V call is TRBV10-1, the J call TRBJ2-3; 7 nucleotides agree with TRBD1. The CDR3 contains 14 residues. The ends lost 0 bases at V and 3 bases at J; junction bases unmatched: 0. Germline V gives CDR1 WNHNN, CDR2 SYGVQD (reference sequence).

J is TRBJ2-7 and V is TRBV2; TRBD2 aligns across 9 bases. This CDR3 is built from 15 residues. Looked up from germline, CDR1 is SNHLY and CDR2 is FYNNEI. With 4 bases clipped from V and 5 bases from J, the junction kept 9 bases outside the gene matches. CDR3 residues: CASSVSSGSNHEQYF. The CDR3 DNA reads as TGTGCCAGCAGTGTAAGTAGCGGGAGTAACCACGAGCAGTACTTC.

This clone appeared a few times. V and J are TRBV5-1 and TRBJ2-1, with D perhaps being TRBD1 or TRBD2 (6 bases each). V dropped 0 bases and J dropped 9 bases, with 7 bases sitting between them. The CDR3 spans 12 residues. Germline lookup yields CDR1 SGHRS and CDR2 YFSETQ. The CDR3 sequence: CASSLEGGEQFF. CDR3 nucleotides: TGCGCCAGCAGCTTGGAGGGGGGTGAGCAGTTCTTC.

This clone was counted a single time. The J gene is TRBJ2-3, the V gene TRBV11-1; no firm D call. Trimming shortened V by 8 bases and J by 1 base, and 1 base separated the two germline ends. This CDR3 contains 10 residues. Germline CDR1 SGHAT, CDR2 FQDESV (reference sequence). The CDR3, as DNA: TGTGCCAGCGGCACAGATACGCAGTATTTT. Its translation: CASGTDTQYF.

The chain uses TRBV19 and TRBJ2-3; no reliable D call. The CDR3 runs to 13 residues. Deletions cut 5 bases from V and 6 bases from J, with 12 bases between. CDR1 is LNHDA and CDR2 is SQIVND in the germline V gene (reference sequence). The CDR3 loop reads CASSARSADTQYF. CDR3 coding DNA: TGTGCCAGTAGTGCTCGCAGTGCGGATACGCAGTATTTT.

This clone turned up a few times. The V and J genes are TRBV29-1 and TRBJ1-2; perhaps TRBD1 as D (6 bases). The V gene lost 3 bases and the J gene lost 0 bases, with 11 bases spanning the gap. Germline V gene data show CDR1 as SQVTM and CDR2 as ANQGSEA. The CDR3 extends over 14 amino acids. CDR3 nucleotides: TGCAGCGTTGACACAGGGAGAGCTAACTATGGCTACACCTTC. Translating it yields CSVDTGRANYGYTF.